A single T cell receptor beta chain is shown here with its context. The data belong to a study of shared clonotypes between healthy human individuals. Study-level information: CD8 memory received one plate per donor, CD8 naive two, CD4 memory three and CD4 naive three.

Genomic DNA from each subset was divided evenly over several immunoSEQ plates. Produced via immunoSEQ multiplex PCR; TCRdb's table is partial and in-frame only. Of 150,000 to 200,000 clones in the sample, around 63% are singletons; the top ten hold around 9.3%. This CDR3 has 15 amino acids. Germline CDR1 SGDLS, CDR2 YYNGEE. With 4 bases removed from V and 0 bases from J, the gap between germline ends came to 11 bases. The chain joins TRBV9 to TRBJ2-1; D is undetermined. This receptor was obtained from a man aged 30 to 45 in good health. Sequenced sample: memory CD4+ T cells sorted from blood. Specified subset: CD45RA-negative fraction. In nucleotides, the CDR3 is TGTGCCAGCAGCCCCCGCATGAGCTCCTACAATGAGCAGTTCTTC. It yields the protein CASSPRMSSYNEQFF.